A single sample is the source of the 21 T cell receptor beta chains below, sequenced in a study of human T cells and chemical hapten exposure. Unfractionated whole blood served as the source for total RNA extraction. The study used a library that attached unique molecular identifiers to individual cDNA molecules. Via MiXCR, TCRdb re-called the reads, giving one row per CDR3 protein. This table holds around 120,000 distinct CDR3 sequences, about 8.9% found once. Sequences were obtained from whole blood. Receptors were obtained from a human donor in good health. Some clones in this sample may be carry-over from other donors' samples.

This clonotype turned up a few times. CDR3 protein: CSARGFSGQETQYF. In DNA, the CDR3 is TGCAGTGCTAGGGGCTTTAGCGGTCAAGAGACCCAGTACTTC. The chain couples TRBV20-1 to TRBJ2-5, with a possible D match to TRBD2 (6 bases). The V and J ends lost 3 bases and 2 bases respectively, with 13 bases between them. The CDR3 is 14 amino acids. In germline, CDR1 is DFQATT, CDR2 SNEGSKA (reference sequence).

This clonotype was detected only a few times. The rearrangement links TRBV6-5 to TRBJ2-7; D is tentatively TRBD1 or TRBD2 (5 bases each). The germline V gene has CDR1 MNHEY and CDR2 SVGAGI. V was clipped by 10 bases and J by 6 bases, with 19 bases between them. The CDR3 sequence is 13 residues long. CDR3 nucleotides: TGTGCCACCCATTGGGGGAGCCAAGCCGAGCAGTACTTC. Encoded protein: CATHWGSQAEQYF.

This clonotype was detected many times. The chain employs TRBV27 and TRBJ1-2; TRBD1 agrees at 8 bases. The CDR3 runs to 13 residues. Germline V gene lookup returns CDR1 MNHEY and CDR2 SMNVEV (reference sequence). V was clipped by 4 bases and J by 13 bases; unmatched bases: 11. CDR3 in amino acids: CASSSTGALVPTF. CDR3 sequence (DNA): TGTGCCAGCAGTTCGACAGGGGCACTGGTCCCCACCTTC.

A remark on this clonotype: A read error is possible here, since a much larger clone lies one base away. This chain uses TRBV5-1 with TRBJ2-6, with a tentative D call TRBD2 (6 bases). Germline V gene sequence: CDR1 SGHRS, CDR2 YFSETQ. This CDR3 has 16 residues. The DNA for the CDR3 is TGCGCCAACAGCTTAGGAGGAGGGACTGGGGCCAACGTCCTGACTTTC. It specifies CANSLGGGTGANVLTF.

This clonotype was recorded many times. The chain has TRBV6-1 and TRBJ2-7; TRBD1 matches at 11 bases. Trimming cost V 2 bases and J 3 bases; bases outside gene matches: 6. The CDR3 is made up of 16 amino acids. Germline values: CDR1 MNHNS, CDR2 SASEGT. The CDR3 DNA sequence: TGTGCCAGCAGTGAAAAGGCCGGGACAGGGGGCTACGAGCAGTACTTC. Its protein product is CASSEKAGTGGYEQYF.

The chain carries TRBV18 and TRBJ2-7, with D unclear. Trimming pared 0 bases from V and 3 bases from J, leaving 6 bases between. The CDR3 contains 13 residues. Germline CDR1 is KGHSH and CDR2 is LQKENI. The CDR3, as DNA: TGTGCCAGCTCACCACCGGCCCACTACGAGCAGTACTTC. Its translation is CASSPPAHYEQYF.

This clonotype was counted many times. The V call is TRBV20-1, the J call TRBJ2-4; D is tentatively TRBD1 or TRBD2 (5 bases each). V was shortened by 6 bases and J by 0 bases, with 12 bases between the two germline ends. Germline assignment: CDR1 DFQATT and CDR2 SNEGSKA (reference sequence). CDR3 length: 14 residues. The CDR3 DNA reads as TGCAGTGCCCAAGGGACCTTAGCCAAAAACATTCAGTACTTC. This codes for CSAQGTLAKNIQYF.

The CDR3 region has the DNA TGTGCCAGCAGCCCCACAGACAGGGGAGGGGAGACCCAGTACTTC. Amino acid sequence: CASSPTDRGGETQYF. The chain combines TRBV9 with TRBJ2-5; tentative D call: TRBD1 (8 bases). CDR1 is SGDLS, CDR2 YYNGEE, per germline. The CDR3 length is 15 residues. The V and J ends lost 4 bases and 5 bases respectively, with 18 bases between them. The whole variable domain, remainder taken from reference TRBV9 and TRBJ2-5, is DSGVTQTPKHLITATGQRVTLRCSPRSGDLSVYWYQQSLDQGLQFLIQYYNGEERAKGNILERFSAQQFPDLHSELNLSSLELGDSALYFCASSPTDRGGETQYFGPGTRLLVL.

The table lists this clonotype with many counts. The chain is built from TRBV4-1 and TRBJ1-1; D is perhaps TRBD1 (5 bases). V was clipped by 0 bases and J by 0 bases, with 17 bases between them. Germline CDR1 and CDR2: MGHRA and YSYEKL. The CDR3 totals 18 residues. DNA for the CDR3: TGCGCCAGCAGCCAAGAATCGGACGGGGGAGGAGTGAACACTGAAGCTTTCTTT. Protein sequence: CASSQESDGGGVNTEAFF.

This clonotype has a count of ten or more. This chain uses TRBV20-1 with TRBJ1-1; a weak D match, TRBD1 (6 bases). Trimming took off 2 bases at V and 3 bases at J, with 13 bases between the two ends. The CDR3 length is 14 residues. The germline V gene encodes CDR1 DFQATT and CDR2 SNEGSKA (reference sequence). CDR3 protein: CSARPWQGHTEAFF. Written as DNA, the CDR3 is TGCAGTGCTAGACCCTGGCAGGGGCACACTGAAGCTTTCTTT.

The DNA for the CDR3 is TGTGCCAGCAGCTTAGCGGCTGGCTACACCTTC. Translating gives CASSLAAGYTF. The chain has TRBV7-2 and TRBJ1-2; D is uncertain. V was trimmed by 0 bases and J by 7 bases, leaving 3 bases between them. Germline CDR1 is SGHTA and CDR2 is FQGNSA. This CDR3 spans 11 amino acids.

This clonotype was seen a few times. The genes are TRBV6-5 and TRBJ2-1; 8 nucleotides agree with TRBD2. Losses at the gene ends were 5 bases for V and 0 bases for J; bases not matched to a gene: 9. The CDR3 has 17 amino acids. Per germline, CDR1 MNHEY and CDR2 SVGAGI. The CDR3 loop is CASSHGLAGSSYNEQFF. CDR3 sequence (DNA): TGTGCCAGCAGTCATGGGTTAGCGGGAAGCTCCTACAATGAGCAGTTCTTC.

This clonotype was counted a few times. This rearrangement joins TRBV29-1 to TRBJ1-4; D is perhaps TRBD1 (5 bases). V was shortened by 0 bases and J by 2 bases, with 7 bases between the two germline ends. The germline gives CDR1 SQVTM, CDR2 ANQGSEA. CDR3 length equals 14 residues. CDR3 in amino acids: CSVEDAGTNEKLFF. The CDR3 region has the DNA TGCAGCGTTGAAGATGCAGGGACTAATGAAAAACTGTTTTTT.

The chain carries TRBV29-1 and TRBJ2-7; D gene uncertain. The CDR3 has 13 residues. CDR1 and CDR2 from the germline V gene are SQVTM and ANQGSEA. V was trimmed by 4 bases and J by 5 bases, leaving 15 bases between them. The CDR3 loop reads CSVVRGGLDEQYF. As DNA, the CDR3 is TGCAGCGTTGTTCGCGGCGGCCTCGACGAGCAGTACTTC.

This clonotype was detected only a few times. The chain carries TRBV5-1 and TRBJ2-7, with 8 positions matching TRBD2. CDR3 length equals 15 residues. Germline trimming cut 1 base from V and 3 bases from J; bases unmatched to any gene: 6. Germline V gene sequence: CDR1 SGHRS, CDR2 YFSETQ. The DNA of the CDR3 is TGCGCCAGCAGCTTGCGGGGAGCGGGGGACTACGAGCAGTACTTC. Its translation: CASSLRGAGDYEQYF.

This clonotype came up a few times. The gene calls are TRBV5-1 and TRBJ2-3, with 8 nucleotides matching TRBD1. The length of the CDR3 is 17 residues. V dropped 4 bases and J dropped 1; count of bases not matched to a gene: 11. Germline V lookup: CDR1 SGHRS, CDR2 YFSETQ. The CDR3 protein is CASSVDRARGGTDTQYF. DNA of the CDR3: TGCGCCAGCAGCGTGGACAGGGCTCGAGGCGGCACAGATACGCAGTATTTT.

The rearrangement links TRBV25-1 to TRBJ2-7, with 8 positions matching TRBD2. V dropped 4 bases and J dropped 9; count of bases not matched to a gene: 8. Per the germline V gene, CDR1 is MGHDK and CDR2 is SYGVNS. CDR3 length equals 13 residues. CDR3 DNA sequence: TGTGCCAGCAGTGCAGTGGCGGGGGGTTTGCAGTACTTC. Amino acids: CASSAVAGGLQYF.

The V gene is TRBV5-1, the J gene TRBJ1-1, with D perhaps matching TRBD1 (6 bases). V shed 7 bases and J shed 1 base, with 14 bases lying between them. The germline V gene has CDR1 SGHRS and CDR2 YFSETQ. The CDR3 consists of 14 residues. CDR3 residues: CASRNREGNTEAFF. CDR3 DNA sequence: TGCGCCAGCCGAAACAGGGAGGGGAACACTGAAGCTTTCTTT.

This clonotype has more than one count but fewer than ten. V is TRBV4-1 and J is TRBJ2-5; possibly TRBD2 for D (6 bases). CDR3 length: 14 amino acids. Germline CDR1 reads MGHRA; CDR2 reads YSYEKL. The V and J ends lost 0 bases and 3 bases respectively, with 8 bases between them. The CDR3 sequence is CASSQEGGEETQYF. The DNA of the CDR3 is TGCGCCAGCAGCCAAGAGGGGGGAGAAGAGACCCAGTACTTC.

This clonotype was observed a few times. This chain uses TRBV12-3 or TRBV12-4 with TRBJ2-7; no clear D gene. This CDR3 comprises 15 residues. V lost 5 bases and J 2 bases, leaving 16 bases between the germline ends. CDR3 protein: CASSTIGQAPYEQYF. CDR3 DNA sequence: TGTGCCAGCAGTACCATCGGGCAGGCCCCCTACGAGCAGTACTTC.

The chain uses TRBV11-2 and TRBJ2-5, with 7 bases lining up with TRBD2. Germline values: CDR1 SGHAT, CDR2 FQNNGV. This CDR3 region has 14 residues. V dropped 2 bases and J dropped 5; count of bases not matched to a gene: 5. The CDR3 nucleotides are TGTGCCAGCAGCTTAATGGGGGGGAGGGAGACCCAGTACTTC. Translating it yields CASSLMGGRETQYF.